The present entry profiles one TCR beta chain with its context. The antigen is not known. This sample is drawn from a study of T cell responses to AZD1222 COVID-19 vaccine. General study findings and limits: Two AZD1222 administrations were followed by greater Spike-specific TCR breadth and depth. Spike as a whole was targeted by vaccine-associated CD4 TCRs, dominant at 160-218 and 743-854. Within unmutated variant regions lay the reported targets of nearly half of spike-specific TCRs. Repertoire sampling happened only post peak T cell response.

Sequencing used immunoSEQ multiplex PCR; TCRdb keeps in-frame clones, though not all of them. The table has 55,000 to 75,000 clones, approximately 81% seen once. This CDR3 contains 14 residues. Germline CDR1 reads SEHNR; CDR2 reads FQNEAQ (reference sequence). V lost 7 bases and J 2 bases, leaving 9 bases between the germline ends. The sample in question was peripheral blood, obtained on day 0 of AZD1222 vaccination. This TCR was recovered from an adult in good health. V and J are TRBV7-9 and TRBJ2-6, with D hard to call. CDR3 region: CASNPPPGANVLTF. The CDR3 DNA reads as TGTGCCAGCAACCCCCCCCCTGGGGCCAACGTCCTGACTTTC.